Below are 5 T cell receptor beta chains sequenced from a single sample in a study of T cell changes during pregnancy in multiple sclerosis. Generated by immunoSEQ multiplex PCR, the TCRdb table keeps only in-frame clones and is missing some. The data hold some 45,000 clones, with nearly 90% observed a single time. Source: CD4+ T cells from peripheral blood mononuclear cells, taken after pregnancy. The receptors stem from a female donor with multiple sclerosis, enrolled in a pregnancy study.

The J gene is TRBJ2-5, the V gene TRBV6-5, with TRBD1 as a possible D gene (6 bases). This CDR3 spans 15 amino acids. The germline V gene encodes CDR1 MNHEY and CDR2 SVGAGI. Trimming took off 6 bases at V and 9 bases at J, with 23 bases between the two ends. The CDR3 sequence is CASSSPGTSKWAQYF. CDR3 DNA: TGTGCCAGCAGCTCACCCGGGACATCTAAATGGGCCCAGTACTTC.

This clone was recorded only once. The chain recombines TRBV29-1 with TRBJ2-2, with 9 bases aligning to TRBD1. Germline V lookup: CDR1 SQVTM, CDR2 ANQGSEA. The ends lost 4 bases at V and 3 bases at J; junction bases unmatched: 9. This CDR3 has 16 amino acids. CDR3: CSVAALGQGYTGELFF. In DNA form, the CDR3 reads TGCAGCGTTGCGGCCCTCGGACAGGGGTACACCGGGGAGCTGTTTTTT.

The chain employs TRBV5-1 and TRBJ2-7, with D perhaps TRBD1 (5 bases). V was cut by 0 bases and J by 0 bases, with 10 bases left in between. This CDR3 has 15 amino acids. Germline V gives CDR1 SGHRS, CDR2 YFSETQ. CDR3: CASSLGNRSSYEQYF. DNA for the CDR3: TGCGCCAGCAGCTTGGGTAACAGGAGCTCCTACGAGCAGTACTTC.

This clone was detected only a few times. This sequence joins TRBV2 and TRBJ1-1; D not resolved. This CDR3 is built from 11 residues. Trimming pared 7 bases from V and 1 base from J, leaving 4 bases between. Germline CDR1 is SNHLY and CDR2 is FYNNEI. The CDR3 DNA follows: TGTGCCAGCACAGGGAACACTGAAGCTTTCTTT. Translated: CASTGNTEAFF.

This clone was found a few times. The chain has TRBV6-6 and TRBJ1-4, with a tentative D call TRBD1 (5 bases). Trimming removed 4 bases at V and 5 bases at J, with 14 bases between. Germline CDR1 MNHNY, CDR2 SVGAGI (reference sequence). The CDR3 totals 15 residues. In nucleotides, the CDR3 is TGTGCCAGCAGTTCCCCGACAGCGGGGAATGAAAAACTGTTTTTT. Translation: CASSSPTAGNEKLFF.